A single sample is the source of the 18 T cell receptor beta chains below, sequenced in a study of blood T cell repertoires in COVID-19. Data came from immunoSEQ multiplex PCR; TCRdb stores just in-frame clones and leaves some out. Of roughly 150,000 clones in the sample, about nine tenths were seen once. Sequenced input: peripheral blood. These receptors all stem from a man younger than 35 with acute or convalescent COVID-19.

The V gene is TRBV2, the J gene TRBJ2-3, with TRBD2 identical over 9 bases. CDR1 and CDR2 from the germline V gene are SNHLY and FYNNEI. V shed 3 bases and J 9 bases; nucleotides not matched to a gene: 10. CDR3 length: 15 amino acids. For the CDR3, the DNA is TGTGCCAGCAGTGATGGCGGGAGGGGTGTTAGGACGCAGTATTTT. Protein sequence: CASSDGGRGVRTQYF.

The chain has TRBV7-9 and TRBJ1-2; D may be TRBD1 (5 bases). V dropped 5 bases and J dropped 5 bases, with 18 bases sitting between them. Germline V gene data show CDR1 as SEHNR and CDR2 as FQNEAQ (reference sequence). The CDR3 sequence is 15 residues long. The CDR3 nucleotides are TGTGCCAGCAGCCGAATTCAGGGTGGGGCTTATGGCTACACCTTC. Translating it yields CASSRIQGGAYGYTF.

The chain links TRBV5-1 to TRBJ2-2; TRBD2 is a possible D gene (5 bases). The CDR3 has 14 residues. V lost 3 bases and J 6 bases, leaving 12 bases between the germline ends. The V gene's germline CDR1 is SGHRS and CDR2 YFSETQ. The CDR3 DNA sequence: TGCGCCAGCAGCTCAACATTGGGAGCCGGGGAGCTGTTTTTT. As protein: CASSSTLGAGELFF.

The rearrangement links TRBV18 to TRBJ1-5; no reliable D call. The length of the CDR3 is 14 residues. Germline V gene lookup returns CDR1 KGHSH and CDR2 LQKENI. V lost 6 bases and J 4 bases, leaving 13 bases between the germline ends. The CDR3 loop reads CASSSIPGNQPQHF. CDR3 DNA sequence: TGTGCCAGCTCCAGCATACCGGGGAATCAGCCCCAGCATTTT.

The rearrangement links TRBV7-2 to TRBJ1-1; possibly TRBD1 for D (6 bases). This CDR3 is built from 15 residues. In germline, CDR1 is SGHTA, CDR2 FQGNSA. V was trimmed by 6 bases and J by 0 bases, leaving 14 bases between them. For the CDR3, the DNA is TGTGCCAGCAGTTGGATGCAGGGGATGAACACTGAAGCTTTCTTT. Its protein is CASSWMQGMNTEAFF.

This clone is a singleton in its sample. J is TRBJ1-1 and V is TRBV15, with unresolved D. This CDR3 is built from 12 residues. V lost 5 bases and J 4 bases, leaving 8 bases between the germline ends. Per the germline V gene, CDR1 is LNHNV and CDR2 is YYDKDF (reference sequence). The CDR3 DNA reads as TGTGCCACCAGCTATGAGGGCACTGAAGCTTTCTTT. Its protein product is CATSYEGTEAFF.

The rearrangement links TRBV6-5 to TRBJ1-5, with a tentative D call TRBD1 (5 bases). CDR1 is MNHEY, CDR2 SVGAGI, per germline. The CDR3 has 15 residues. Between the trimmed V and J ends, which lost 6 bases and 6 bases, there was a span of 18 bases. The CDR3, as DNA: TGTGCCAGCAGGAACCCCTGGCAGGGTGGTCAGCCCCAGCATTTT. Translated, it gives CASRNPWQGGQPQHF.

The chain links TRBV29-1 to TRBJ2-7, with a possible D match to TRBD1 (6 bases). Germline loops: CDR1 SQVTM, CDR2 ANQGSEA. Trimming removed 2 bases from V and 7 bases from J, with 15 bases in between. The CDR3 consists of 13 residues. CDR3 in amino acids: CSVEIRGVGEQYF. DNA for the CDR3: TGCAGCGTTGAAATCAGGGGAGTGGGAGAGCAGTACTTC.

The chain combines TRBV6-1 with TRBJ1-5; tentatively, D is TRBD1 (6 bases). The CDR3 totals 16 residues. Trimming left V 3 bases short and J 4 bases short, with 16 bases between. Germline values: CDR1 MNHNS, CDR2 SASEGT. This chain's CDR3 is CASSEMTGLTNQPQHF. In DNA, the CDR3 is TGTGCCAGCAGTGAGATGACAGGACTGACGAATCAGCCCCAGCATTTT.

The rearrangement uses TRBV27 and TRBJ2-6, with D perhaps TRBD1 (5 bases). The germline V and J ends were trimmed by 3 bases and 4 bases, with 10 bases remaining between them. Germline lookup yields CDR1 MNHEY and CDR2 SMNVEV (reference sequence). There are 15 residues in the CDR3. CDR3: CASSLSGPGANVLTF. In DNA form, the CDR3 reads TGTGCCAGCAGTTTGTCAGGGCCAGGGGCCAACGTCCTGACTTTC. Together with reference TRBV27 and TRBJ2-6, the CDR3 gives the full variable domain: EAQVTQNPRYLITVTGKKLTVTCSQNMNHEYMSWYRQDPGLGLRQIYYSMNVEVTDKGDVPEGYKVSRKEKRNFPLILESPSPNQTSLYFCASSLSGPGANVLTFGAGSRLTVL.

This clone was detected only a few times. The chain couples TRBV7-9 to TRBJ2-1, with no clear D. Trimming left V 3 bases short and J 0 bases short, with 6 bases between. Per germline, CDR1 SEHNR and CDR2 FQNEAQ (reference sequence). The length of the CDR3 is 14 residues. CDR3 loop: CASSFGSSYNEQFF. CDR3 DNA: TGTGCCAGCAGCTTTGGCAGCTCCTACAATGAGCAGTTCTTC.

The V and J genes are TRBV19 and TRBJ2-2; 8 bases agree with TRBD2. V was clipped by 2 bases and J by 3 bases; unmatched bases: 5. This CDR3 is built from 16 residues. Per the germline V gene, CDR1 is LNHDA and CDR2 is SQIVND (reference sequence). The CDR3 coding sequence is TGTGCCAGTAGTATACTAGCGGGCGGGGACACCGGGGAGCTGTTTTTT. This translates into CASSILAGGDTGELFF.

Here the CDR3 reads CASSYSGVYNSPLHF. The CDR3 region has the DNA TGTGCCAGCAGTTACTCCGGGGTTTATAATTCACCCCTCCACTTT. V is TRBV6-5 and J is TRBJ1-6; D is ambiguous. The CDR3 length is 15 residues. The germline V gene has CDR1 MNHEY and CDR2 SVGAGI. The V end lost 0 bases, the J end lost 4 bases, and 7 bases lay between the germline ends.

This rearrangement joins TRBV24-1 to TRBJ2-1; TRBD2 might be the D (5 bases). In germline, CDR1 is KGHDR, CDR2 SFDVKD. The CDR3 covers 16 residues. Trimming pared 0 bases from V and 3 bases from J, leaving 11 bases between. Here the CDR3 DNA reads TGTGCCACCAGTGATTTGATGGGAGCTGGCTACAATGAGCAGTTCTTC. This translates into CATSDLMGAGYNEQFF.

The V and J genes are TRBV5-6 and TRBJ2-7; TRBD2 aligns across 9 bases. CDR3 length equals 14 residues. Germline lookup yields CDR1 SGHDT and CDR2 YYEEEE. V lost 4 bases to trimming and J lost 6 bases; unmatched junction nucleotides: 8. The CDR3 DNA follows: TGTGCCAGCAGCGGGGGGACTAGCCCATCCGAGCAGTACTTC. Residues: CASSGGTSPSEQYF.

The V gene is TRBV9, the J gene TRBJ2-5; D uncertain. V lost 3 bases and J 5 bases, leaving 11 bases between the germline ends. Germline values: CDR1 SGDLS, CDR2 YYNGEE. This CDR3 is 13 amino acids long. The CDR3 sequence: CASSGRVRETQYF. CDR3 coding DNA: TGTGCCAGCAGCGGACGGGTCCGTGAGACCCAGTACTTC.

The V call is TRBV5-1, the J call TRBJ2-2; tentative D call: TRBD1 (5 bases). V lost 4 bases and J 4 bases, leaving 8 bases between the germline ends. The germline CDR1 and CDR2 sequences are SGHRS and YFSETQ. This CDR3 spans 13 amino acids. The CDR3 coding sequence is TGCGCCAGCAGCAGACAGAGCACCGGGGAGCTGTTTTTT. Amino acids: CASSRQSTGELFF. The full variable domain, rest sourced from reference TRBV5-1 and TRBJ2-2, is KAGVTQTPRYLIKTRGQQVTLSCSPISGHRSVSWYQQTPGQGLQFLFEYFSETQRNKGNFPGRFSGRQFSNSRSEMNVSTLELGDSALYLCASSRQSTGELFFGEGSRLTVL.

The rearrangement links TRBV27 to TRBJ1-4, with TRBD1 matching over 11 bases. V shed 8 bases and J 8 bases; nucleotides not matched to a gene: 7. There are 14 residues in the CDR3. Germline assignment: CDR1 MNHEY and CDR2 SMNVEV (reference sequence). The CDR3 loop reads CASSRGTGGEKLFF. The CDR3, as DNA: TGTGCCAGCTCTAGGGGGACAGGGGGAGAAAAACTGTTTTTT.